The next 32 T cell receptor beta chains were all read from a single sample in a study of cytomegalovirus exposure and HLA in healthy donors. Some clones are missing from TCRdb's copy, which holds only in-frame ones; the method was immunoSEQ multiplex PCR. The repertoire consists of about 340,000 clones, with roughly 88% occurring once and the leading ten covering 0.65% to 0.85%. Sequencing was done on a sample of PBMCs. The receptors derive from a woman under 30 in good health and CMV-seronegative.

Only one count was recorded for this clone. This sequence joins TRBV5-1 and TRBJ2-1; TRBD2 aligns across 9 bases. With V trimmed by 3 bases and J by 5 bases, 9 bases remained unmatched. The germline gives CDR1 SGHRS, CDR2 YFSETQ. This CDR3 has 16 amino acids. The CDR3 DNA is TGCGCCAGCAGCTATTCACCCAGCGGGAGGAACAATGAGCAGTTCTTC. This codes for CASSYSPSGRNNEQFF.

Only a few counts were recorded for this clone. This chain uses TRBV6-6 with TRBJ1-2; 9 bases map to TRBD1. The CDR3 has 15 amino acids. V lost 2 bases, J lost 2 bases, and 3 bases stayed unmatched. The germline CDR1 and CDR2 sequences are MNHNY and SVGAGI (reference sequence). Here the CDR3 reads CASSYAGTGNYGYTF. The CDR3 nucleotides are TGTGCCAGCAGTTACGCCGGGACAGGGAACTATGGCTACACCTTC.

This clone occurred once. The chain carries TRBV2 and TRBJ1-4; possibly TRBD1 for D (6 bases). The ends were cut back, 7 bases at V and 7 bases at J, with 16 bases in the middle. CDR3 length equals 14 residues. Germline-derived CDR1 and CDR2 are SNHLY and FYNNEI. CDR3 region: CASTQRSGAEKLFF. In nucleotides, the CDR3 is TGTGCCAGCACCCAGAGGTCAGGGGCTGAAAAACTGTTTTTT.

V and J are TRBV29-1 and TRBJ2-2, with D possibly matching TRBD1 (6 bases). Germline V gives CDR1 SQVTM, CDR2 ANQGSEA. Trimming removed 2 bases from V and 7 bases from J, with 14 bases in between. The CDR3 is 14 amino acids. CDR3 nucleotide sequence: TGCAGCGTTGAAAGGGGACATTCCGGCGGGGAGCTGTTTTTT. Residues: CSVERGHSGGELFF.

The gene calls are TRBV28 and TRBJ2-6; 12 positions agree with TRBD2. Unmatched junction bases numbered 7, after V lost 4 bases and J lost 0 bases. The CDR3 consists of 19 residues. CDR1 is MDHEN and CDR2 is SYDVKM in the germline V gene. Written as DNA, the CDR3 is TGTGCCAGCAGTTCCGCCTGGACTAGCGGGGACTCTGGGGCCAACGTCCTGACTTTC. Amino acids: CASSSAWTSGDSGANVLTF. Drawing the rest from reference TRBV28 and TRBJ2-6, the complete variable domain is DVKVTQSSRYLVKRTGEKVFLECVQDMDHENMFWYRQDPGLGLRLIYFSYDVKMKEKGDIPEGYSVSREKKERFSLILESASTNQTSMYLCASSSAWTSGDSGANVLTFGAGSRLTVL.

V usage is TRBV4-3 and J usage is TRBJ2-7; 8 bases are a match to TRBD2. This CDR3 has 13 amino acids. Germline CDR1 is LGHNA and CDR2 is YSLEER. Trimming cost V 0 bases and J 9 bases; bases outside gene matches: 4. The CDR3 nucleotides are TGCGCCAGCAGCCAAGATCGGGGGGGCGGGCAGTACTTC. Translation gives CASSQDRGGGQYF.

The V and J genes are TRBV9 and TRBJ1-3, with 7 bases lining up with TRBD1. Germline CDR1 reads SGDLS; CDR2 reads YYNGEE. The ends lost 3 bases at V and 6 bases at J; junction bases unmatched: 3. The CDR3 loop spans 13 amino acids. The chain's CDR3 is CASSDGTENTIYF. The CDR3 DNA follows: TGTGCCAGCAGCGACGGGACAGAAAACACCATATATTTT.

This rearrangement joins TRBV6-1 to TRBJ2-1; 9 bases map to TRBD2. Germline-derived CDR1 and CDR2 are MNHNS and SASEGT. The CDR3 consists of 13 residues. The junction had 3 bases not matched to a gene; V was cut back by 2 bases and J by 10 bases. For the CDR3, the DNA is TGTGCCAGCAGTGAAACTAGCGGGCTGGAGCAGTTCTTC. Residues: CASSETSGLEQFF.

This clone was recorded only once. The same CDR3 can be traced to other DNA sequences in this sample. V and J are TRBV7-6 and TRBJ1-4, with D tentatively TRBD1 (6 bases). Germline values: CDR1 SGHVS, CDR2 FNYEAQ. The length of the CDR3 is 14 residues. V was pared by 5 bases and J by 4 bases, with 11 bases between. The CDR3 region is CASSPDRLNEKLFF. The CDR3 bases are TGTGCCAGCAGCCCCGACAGGCTTAATGAAAAACTGTTTTTT.

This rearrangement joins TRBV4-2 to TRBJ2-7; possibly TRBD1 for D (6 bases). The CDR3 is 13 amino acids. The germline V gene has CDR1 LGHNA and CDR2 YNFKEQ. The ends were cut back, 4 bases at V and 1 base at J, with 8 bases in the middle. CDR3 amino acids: CASSLQGSYEQYF. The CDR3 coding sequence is TGTGCCAGCAGCCTACAGGGATCCTACGAGCAGTACTTC.

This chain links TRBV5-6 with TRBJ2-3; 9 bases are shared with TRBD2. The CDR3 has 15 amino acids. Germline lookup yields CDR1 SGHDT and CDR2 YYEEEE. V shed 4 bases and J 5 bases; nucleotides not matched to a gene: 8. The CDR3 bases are TGTGCCAGCAGCCTCGTAGCGGGAGCTGGAGATACGCAGTATTTT. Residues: CASSLVAGAGDTQYF.

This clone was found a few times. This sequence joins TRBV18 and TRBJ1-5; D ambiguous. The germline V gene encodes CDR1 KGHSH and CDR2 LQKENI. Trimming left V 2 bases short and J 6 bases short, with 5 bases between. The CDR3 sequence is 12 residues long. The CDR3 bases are TGTGCCAGCTCACCAAGCCCTCAGCCCCAGCATTTT. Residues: CASSPSPQPQHF.

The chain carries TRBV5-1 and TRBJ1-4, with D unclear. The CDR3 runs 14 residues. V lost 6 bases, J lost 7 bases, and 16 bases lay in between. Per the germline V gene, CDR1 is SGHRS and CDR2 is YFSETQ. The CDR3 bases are TGCGCCAGCACGCCCCAACTCGGTGGTGAAAAACTGTTTTTT. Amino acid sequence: CASTPQLGGEKLFF.

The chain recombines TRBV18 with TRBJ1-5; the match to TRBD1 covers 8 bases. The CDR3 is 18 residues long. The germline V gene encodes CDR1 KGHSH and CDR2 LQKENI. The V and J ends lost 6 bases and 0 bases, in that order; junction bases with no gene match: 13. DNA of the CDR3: TGTGCCAGCTCGGACAGGGACGGAGGTGCGTATAGCAATCAGCCCCAGCATTTT. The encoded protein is CASSDRDGGAYSNQPQHF.

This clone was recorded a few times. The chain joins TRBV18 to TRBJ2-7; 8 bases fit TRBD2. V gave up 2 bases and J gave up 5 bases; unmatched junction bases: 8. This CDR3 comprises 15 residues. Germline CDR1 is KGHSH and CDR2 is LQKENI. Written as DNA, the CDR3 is TGTGCCAGCTCACCATCCGGGGGGGTTCCCAACGAGCAGTACTTC. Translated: CASSPSGGVPNEQYF. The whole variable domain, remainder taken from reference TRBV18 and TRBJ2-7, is NAGVMQNPRHLVRRRGQEARLRCSPMKGHSHVYWYRQLPEEGLKFMVYLQKENIIDESGMPKERFSAEFPKEGPSILRIQQVVRGDSAAYFCASSPSGGVPNEQYFGPGTRLTVT.

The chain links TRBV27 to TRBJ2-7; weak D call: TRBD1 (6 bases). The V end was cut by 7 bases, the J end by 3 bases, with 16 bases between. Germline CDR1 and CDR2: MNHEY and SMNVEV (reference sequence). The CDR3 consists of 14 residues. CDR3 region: CASNKKGDGYEQYF. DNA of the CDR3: TGTGCCAGCAACAAAAAGGGGGACGGCTACGAGCAGTACTTC.

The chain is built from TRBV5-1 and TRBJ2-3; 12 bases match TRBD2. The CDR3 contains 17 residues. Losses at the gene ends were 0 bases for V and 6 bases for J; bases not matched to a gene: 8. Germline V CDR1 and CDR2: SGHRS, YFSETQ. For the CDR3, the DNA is TGCGCCAGCAGCTTGGCTGAGACTAGCGGGAGAGGTGATACGCAGTATTTT. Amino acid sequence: CASSLAETSGRGDTQYF.

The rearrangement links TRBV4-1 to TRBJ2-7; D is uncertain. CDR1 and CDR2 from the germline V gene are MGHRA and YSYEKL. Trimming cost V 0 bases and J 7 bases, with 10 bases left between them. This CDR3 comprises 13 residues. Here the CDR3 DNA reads TGCGCCAGCAGCCAAGACAGGTTTCAAGAGCAGTACTTC. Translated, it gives CASSQDRFQEQYF.

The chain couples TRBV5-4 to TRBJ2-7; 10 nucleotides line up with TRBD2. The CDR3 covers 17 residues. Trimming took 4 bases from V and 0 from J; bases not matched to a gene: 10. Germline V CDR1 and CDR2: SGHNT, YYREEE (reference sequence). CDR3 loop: CASSATSGITSSYEQYF. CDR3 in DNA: TGTGCCAGCAGCGCCACTAGCGGGATTACTAGCTCCTACGAGCAGTACTTC.

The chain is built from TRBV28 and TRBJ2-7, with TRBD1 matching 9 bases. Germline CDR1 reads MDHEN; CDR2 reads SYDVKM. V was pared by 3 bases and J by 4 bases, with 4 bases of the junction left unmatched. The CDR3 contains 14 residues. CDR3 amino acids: CASSFGDRAYEQYF. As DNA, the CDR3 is TGTGCCAGCAGTTTCGGGGACAGGGCTTACGAGCAGTACTTC.

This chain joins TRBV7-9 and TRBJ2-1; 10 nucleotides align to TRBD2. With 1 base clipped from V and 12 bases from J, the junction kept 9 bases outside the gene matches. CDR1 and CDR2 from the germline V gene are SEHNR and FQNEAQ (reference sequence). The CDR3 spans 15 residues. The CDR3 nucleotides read TGTGCCAGCAGCTTAGTCCCTAGCGGGAGCTGGATGCAGTTCTTC. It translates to CASSLVPSGSWMQFF.

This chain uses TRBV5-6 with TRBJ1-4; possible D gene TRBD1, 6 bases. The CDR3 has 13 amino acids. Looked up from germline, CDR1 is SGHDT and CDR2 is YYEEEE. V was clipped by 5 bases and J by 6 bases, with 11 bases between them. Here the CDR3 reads CASSSGVDEKLFF. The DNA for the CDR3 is TGTGCCAGCAGTTCAGGGGTAGATGAAAAACTGTTTTTT.

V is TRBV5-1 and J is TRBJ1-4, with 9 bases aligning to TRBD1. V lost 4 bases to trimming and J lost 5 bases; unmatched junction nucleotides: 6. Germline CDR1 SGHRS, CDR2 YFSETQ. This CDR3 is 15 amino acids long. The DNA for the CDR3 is TGCGCCAGCAGCGGATCCGGGACAGGGAATGAAAAACTGTTTTTT. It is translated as CASSGSGTGNEKLFF.

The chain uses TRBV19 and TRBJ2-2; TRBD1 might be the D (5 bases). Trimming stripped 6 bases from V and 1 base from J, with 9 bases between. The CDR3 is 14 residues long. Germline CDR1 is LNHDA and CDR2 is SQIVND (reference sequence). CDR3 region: CASSSRVNTGELFF. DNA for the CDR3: TGTGCCAGTAGCAGCAGGGTGAACACCGGGGAGCTGTTTTTT.

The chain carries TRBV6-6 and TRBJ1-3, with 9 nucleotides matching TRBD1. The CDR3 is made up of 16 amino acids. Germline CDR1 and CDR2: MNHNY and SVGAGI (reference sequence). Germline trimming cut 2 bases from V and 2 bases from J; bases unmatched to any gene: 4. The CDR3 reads CASSYGTGLAGNTIYF. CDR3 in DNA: TGTGCCAGCAGTTACGGGACAGGGTTGGCTGGAAACACCATATATTTT.

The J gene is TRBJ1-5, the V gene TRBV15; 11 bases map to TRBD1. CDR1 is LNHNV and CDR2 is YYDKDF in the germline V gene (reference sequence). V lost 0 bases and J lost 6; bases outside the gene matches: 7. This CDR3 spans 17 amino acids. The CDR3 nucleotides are TGTGCCACCAGCAGAGATCTCGGACAGGGGGCAGTTCAGCCCCAGCATTTT. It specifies CATSRDLGQGAVQPQHF.

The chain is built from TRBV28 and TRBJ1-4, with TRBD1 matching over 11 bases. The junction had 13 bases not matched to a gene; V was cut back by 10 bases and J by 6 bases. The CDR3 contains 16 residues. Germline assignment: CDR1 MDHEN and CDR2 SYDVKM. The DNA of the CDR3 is TGTGCCACCCTACGGGCCCGGACAGGGGGCTATGAAAAACTGTTTTTT. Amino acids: CATLRARTGGYEKLFF.

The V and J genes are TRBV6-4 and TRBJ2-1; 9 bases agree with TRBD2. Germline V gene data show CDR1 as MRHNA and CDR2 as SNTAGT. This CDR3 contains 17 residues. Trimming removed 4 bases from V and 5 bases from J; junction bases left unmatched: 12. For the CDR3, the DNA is TGTGCCAGCAGTGGGTCGCTAGCGGGAAGATATGACAATGAGCAGTTCTTC. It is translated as CASSGSLAGRYDNEQFF.

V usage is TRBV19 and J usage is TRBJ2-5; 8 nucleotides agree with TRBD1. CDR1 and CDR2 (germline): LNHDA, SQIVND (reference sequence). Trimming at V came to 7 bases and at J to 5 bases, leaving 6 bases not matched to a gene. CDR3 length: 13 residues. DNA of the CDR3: TGTGCCAGTAACCCAGGGGGCAGGGAGACCCAGTACTTC. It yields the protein CASNPGGRETQYF. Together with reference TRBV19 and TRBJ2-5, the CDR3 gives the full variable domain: DGGITQSPKYLFRKEGQNVTLSCEQNLNHDAMYWYRQDPGQGLRLIYYSQIVNDFQKGDIAEGYSVSREKKESFPLTVTSAQKNPTAFYLCASNPGGRETQYFGPGTRLLVL.

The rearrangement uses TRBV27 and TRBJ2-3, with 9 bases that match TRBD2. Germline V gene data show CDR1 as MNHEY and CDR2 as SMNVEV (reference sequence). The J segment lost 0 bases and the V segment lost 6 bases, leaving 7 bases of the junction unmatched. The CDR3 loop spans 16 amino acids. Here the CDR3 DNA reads TGTGCCAGCAGCCTAGCGGGATTCGATAGCACAGATACGCAGTATTTT. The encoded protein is CASSLAGFDSTDTQYF.

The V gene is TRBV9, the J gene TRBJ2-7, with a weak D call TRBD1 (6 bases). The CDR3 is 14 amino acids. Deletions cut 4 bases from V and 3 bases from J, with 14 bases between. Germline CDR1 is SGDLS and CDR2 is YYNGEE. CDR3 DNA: TGTGCCAGCAGCATTAACAGGGAAGTCTACGAGCAGTACTTC. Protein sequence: CASSINREVYEQYF.

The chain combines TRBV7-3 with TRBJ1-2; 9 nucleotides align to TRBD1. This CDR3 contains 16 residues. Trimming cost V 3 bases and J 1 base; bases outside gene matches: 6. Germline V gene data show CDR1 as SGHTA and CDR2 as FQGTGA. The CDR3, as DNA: TGTGCCAGCAGCTTGCCGGGACAGGGCCTTAACTATGGCTACACCTTC. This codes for CASSLPGQGLNYGYTF. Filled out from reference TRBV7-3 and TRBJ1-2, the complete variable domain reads GAGVSQTPSNKVTEKGKYVELRCDPISGHTALYWYRQSLGQGPEFLIYFQGTGAADDSGLPNDRFFAVRPEGSVSTLKIQRTERGDSAVYLCASSLPGQGLNYGYTFGSGTRLTVV.